The rows below give T cell receptor beta chains drawn from one sample of a study of T cells after yellow fever vaccination. TCRdb fed the 5' RACE reads into MiXCR, producing one record per CDR3 protein. Of about 300,000 distinct CDR3 sequences listed, roughly 9% were seen once; the top ten hold about 3.7%. The material was CD4+ T cells sorted from PBMCs, obtained 5 days after the yellow fever booster vaccination. These receptors were collected from a man aged 18 to 29 who received the YFV17D yellow fever vaccine. Both conserved end residues are part of each CDR3. The D gene is left open where the match is weak. The size entry is marked missing in some rows and otherwise reads once, few, many or a size class.

size: few
D: TRBD2
J: TRBJ2-1
V: TRBV5-6
CDR3: CASSVTSGGGEQFF
DNA: TGTGCCAGCAGCGTTACTAGCGGGGGAGGGGAGCAGTTCTTC

size: .
D: .
J: TRBJ2-5
V: TRBV5-1
CDR3: CASSTGTASETQYF
DNA: TGCGCCAGCAGCACAGGGACTGCCAGTGAGACCCAGTACTTC

size: few
D: TRBD2
J: TRBJ2-1
V: TRBV9
CDR3: CASSAGTSGGEQFF
DNA: TGTGCCAGCAGCGCCGGGACTAGCGGGGGGGAGCAGTTCTTC

size: few
D: TRBD1
J: TRBJ1-1
V: TRBV11-1
CDR3: CASSYRLRTGGTEAFF
DNA: TGTGCCAGCAGCTACAGACTGAGGACAGGGGGAACTGAAGCTTTCTTT

size: few
D: .
J: TRBJ2-5
V: TRBV11-2
CDR3: CASSSRLQSETQYF
DNA: TGTGCCAGCAGCTCCAGGTTGCAGAGTGAGACCCAGTACTTC

size: .
D: .
J: TRBJ1-5
V: TRBV20-1
CDR3: CRPWTNQPQHF
DNA: TGCAGGCCCTGGACAAATCAGCCCCAGCATTTT

size: few
D: .
J: TRBJ2-1
V: TRBV7-2
CDR3: CASSPGGALNEQFF
DNA: TGTGCCAGCAGTCCTGGGGGGGCGCTGAATGAGCAGTTCTTC

size: few
D: .
J: TRBJ2-3
V: TRBV10-1
CDR3: CASSESTGIGTDTQYF
DNA: TGCGCCAGCAGTGAGTCGACAGGAATTGGAACAGATACGCAGTATTTT

size: .
D: TRBD1
J: TRBJ1-2
V: TRBV9
CDR3: CASSAGTGAPYGYTF
DNA: TGTGCCAGCAGCGCTGGGACAGGGGCCCCGTATGGCTACACCTTC

size: .
D: .
J: TRBJ2-7
V: TRBV11-2
CDR3: CASSPGVLSSYEQYF
DNA: TGTGCCAGCAGCCCGGGGGTCCTGAGCTCCTACGAGCAGTACTTC

size: few
D: TRBD2
J: TRBJ2-1
V: TRBV6-6
CDR3: CASTIGLAGYNEQFF
DNA: TGTGCCAGCACCATAGGACTAGCGGGATACAATGAGCAGTTCTTC

size: .
D: .
J: TRBJ1-6
V: TRBV6-6
CDR3: CASSYQRPGWNSPLHF
DNA: TGTGCCAGCAGCTACCAGAGACCCGGGTGGAATTCACCCCTCCACTTT

size: .
D: .
J: TRBJ1-5
V: TRBV4-1
CDR3: CASSQESWGSNQPQHF
DNA: TGCGCCAGCAGCCAAGAAAGTTGGGGGAGCAATCAGCCCCAGCATTTT

size: .
D: TRBD1
J: TRBJ2-7
V: TRBV7-2
CDR3: CASSWDRDVGEQYF
DNA: TGTGCCAGCAGCTGGGACAGGGACGTGGGCGAGCAGTACTTC

size: .
D: TRBD1
J: TRBJ2-2
V: TRBV12-3/TRBV12-4
CDR3: CASKGGQQGITGELFF
DNA: TGTGCCAGCAAAGGGGGCCAACAGGGGATCACCGGGGAGCTGTTTTTT

size: .
D: .
J: TRBJ2-6
V: TRBV4-2
CDR3: CASSQEASGANVLTF
DNA: TGTGCCAGCAGCCAAGAGGCATCTGGGGCCAACGTCCTGACTTTC

size: few
D: .
J: TRBJ1-5
V: TRBV2
CDR3: CASSFGGTFSNQPQHF
DNA: TGTGCCAGCAGTTTTGGGGGGACTTTTAGCAATCAGCCCCAGCATTTT

size: .
D: .
J: TRBJ1-1
V: TRBV6-1
CDR3: CASSENQAKAFF
DNA: TGTGCCAGCAGTGAAAACCAGGCAAAAGCTTTCTTT

size: few
D: .
J: TRBJ2-1
V: TRBV6-5
CDR3: CASSPGLAYNEQFF
DNA: TGTGCCAGCAGCCCGGGCCTGGCCTACAATGAGCAGTTCTTC

size: few
D: .
J: TRBJ1-1
V: TRBV18
CDR3: CASSPGTGGRTEAFF
DNA: TGTGCCAGCTCACCAGGGACGGGGGGCCGGACTGAAGCTTTCTTT

size: few
D: .
J: TRBJ2-5
V: TRBV11-2
CDR3: CASSLDGIQETQYF
DNA: TGTGCCAGCAGCTTAGATGGGATACAAGAGACCCAGTACTTC

size: few
D: TRBD1
J: TRBJ1-6
V: TRBV5-1
CDR3: CASSPTGQGNSPLHF
DNA: TGCGCCAGCAGCCCGACCGGACAGGGGAATTCACCCCTCCACTTT

size: many
D: TRBD1
J: TRBJ1-2
V: TRBV29-1
CDR3: CSIRSEDRARANYGYTF
DNA: TGCAGCATCCGTTCTGAAGACAGGGCCCGAGCCAACTATGGCTACACCTTC

size: many
D: TRBD1
J: TRBJ2-5
V: TRBV29-1
CDR3: CSVERTGERETQYF
DNA: TGCAGCGTCGAAAGGACAGGGGAGAGGGAGACCCAGTACTTC

size: many
D: .
J: TRBJ2-2
V: TRBV20-1
CDR3: CSARDVGQDNTGELFF
DNA: TGCAGTGCTAGAGATGTTGGCCAGGATAACACCGGGGAGCTGTTTTTT

size: few
D: .
J: TRBJ1-1
V: TRBV7-9
CDR3: CASSLGTTTEAFF
DNA: TGTGCCAGCAGCTTAGGGACAACTACTGAAGCTTTCTTT

size: few
D: TRBD2
J: TRBJ2-5
V: TRBV7-2
CDR3: CASSLAGTSIETQYF
DNA: TGTGCCAGCAGCCTAGCCGGGACTAGCATCGAGACCCAGTACTTC

size: few
D: .
J: TRBJ2-6
V: TRBV15
CDR3: CATSRGAARPGANVLTF
DNA: TGTGCCACCAGCAGAGGGGCCGCACGCCCCGGGGCCAACGTCCTGACTTTC

size: few
D: .
J: TRBJ2-3
V: TRBV6-1
CDR3: CASHIFGDTQYF
DNA: TGTGCCAGCCATATATTTGGAGATACGCAGTATTTT

size: few
D: TRBD2
J: TRBJ2-5
V: TRBV20-1
CDR3: CSALQGLAQETQYF
DNA: TGCAGTGCTCTTCAAGGACTAGCCCAAGAGACCCAGTACTTC

size: few
D: TRBD1
J: TRBJ1-1
V: TRBV6-1
CDR3: CASSETAGGSNTEAFF
DNA: TGTGCCAGCAGTGAGACTGCAGGGGGCTCGAACACTGAAGCTTTCTTT

size: .
D: TRBD2
J: TRBJ2-3
V: TRBV29-1
CDR3: CSVEGQLAGGPDTQYF
DNA: TGCAGCGTCGAGGGCCAACTAGCGGGGGGGCCAGATACGCAGTATTTT

size: .
D: TRBD2
J: TRBJ2-1
V: TRBV12-3/TRBV12-4
CDR3: CASSLTQLAGGRDEQFF
DNA: TGTGCCAGCAGTTTAACCCAACTAGCGGGGGGCCGGGATGAGCAGTTCTTC

size: .
D: TRBD2
J: TRBJ2-5
V: TRBV12-3/TRBV12-4
CDR3: CASSLYSGGAETQYF
DNA: TGTGCCAGCAGCCTCTACAGCGGGGGGGCGGAGACCCAGTACTTC

size: many
D: TRBD1
J: TRBJ2-7
V: TRBV3-1
CDR3: CASSQEGRQGEQYF
DNA: TGTGCCAGCAGCCAAGAAGGGAGACAGGGCGAGCAGTACTTC

size: few
D: .
J: TRBJ1-6
V: TRBV7-3
CDR3: CASSLTGNRSPLHF
DNA: TGTGCCAGCAGCTTAACGGGGAATCGTTCACCCCTCCACTTT

size: many
D: .
J: TRBJ2-1
V: TRBV12-3/TRBV12-4
CDR3: CASSLRGGAKGEQFF
DNA: TGTGCCAGCAGCCTTAGGGGGGGAGCAAAGGGGGAGCAGTTCTTC

size: few
D: TRBD1
J: TRBJ1-2
V: TRBV28
CDR3: CASSSADRAGYGYTF
DNA: TGTGCCAGCAGTTCCGCCGACAGGGCTGGGTATGGCTACACCTTC

size: .
D: .
J: TRBJ2-7
V: TRBV20-1
CDR3: CSANRDTSYEQYF
DNA: TGCAGTGCTAACCGGGACACCTCCTACGAGCAGTACTTC

size: .
D: TRBD1
J: TRBJ2-3
V: TRBV15
CDR3: CATSREFGTGELTDTQYF
DNA: TGTGCCACCAGCAGAGAGTTCGGGACAGGAGAGCTCACAGATACGCAGTATTTT

size: .
D: .
J: TRBJ2-1
V: TRBV5-1
CDR3: CASSLEGTYNEQFF
DNA: TGCGCCAGCAGCTTGGAGGGGACCTACAATGAGCAGTTCTTC

size: .
D: TRBD1
J: TRBJ2-2
V: TRBV12-3/TRBV12-4
CDR3: CASMTGGSGELFF
DNA: TGTGCCAGCATGACAGGGGGCTCTGGGGAGCTGTTTTTT

size: .
D: .
J: TRBJ1-1
V: TRBV4-3
CDR3: CASSRSNRDTEAFF
DNA: TGCGCCAGCAGCCGATCCAACAGGGACACTGAAGCTTTCTTT

size: many
D: .
J: TRBJ1-3
V: TRBV5-5
CDR3: CASSLPGGNTIYF
DNA: TGTGCCAGCAGCCTACCCGGTGGAAACACCATATATTTT

size: .
D: TRBD1
J: TRBJ2-1
V: TRBV6-2/TRBV6-3
CDR3: CASMGQTVNEQFF
DNA: TGTGCCAGTATGGGACAGACAGTCAATGAGCAGTTCTTC

size: .
D: .
J: TRBJ2-1
V: TRBV14
CDR3: CASTPLGANSEQFF
DNA: TGTGCCAGCACCCCCCTCGGGGCCAACTCTGAGCAGTTCTTC

size: .
D: TRBD1
J: TRBJ2-6
V: TRBV5-5
CDR3: CASSSDGTGGWGANVLTF
DNA: TGTGCCAGCAGCTCGGACGGGACAGGGGGATGGGGGGCCAACGTCCTGACTTTC

size: few
D: TRBD1
J: TRBJ1-2
V: TRBV28
CDR3: CASRRQGVHGYTF
DNA: TGTGCCAGCAGGAGACAGGGTGTCCATGGCTACACCTTC

size: .
D: .
J: TRBJ1-6
V: TRBV5-4
CDR3: CASSLDAQANNSPLHF
DNA: TGTGCCAGCAGCTTGGATGCCCAGGCGAATAATTCACCCCTCCACTTT